This TCR beta chain was documented in a study of CXCR3-negative and CXCR3-positive naive CD8 T cells (dated by TCRdb to between 2019 and 2020). Background for the entire study: In total, about 135 million TRB reads were obtained, or roughly 1.5 +/- 0.3 million reads per library. The diversity and physicochemical repertoire analyses included 11 donors pooled from two independent experiments. The TRBV-TRBJ cluster analysis covered naive subsets from 5 donors and memory cells from 3 donors.

The investigation overall reported the following: Compared with CXCR3-negative naive cells, CXCR3-positive naive cells had TRB CDR3s with higher hydrophobicity (lower Kidera factor 4), lower energy, and higher strength and volume indices. Within the same donor, TRBV-TRBJ usage looked similar between naive CXCR3-negative and CXCR3-positive cells, but memory cells had distinct patterns. Because surface CD5, which is linked to self-reactivity in mice, was comparable between the naive subsets, TCR interaction strength was also inferred from the physicochemical properties of TRB CDR3s. Freshly isolated PBMCs were used for most assays because CXCR3 expression went down partially after cryopreservation. Comparably high repertoire diversity was found in both naive subsets, whereas much lower repertoire diversity was found in memory CD8+ T cells.

TCRdb records NextSeq 550 as the sequencer. The Human TCR Profiling Kit (MiLaboratory) was used to prepare UMI-labeled 5' RACE TRB cDNA libraries. The full amount of extracted RNA was used for cDNA synthesis, and the full amount of resulting cDNA was used for PCR amplification. Libraries were prepared in parallel with an identical number of PCR cycles. In the source study's methods: With a requirement of at least two reads per UMI, MIGEC and MiXCR extracted about 50,000 +/- 10,000 unique UMI-labeled TRB cDNA molecules per library. On average, approximately 40,000 +/- 10,000 functional in-frame TRB CDR3 nucleotide clonotypes lacking stop codons were found per library. After each sample was downsampled to 5000 UMI-labeled TRB molecules, VDJtools was used to calculate diversity metrics such as normalized Shannon-Wiener and Chao1. VDJtools computed clonotype-size-weighted physicochemical properties of the central five CDR3 residues: interaction energy, strength, volume and Kidera factor 4. Following reprocessing of the reads by TCRdb, the data hold one row per CDR3 protein sequence and no DNA is available. The V and J calls and clone size are TCRdb's, not the authors'. The sample's table covers some 61,000 distinct CDR3 sequences. Clones ranked in the top ten supply about 4.5% of the sample.

A word on this clonotype: Its target antigen remains unknown.

For each CD8+ T cell subset, flow sorting was done in triplicate, and 300,000 to 350,000 cells per subset went directly into RLT lysis buffer. Naive CD8+ T cells were defined stringently as CD45RO-CCR7+CD27+CD95- to exclude memory contaminants. Peripheral blood mononuclear cells were isolated from buffy coats by standard density gradient centrifugation. Naive CXCR3-negative and CXCR3-positive CD8+ T cells were flow-sorted using a FACSAria III. Total RNA was extracted from sorted cells using an RNeasy Mini Kit. Sequencing was performed on naive CXCR3- CD8+ T cells from blood. Interpreted using the paper, the cell subset or site label stands for: CD45RO-CCR7+CD27+CD95- naive CD8+ T cells lacking CXCR3 (TNR3-). The sequence derives from a human donor in good health. Some clones in this sample may be carry-over from other donors' samples.

For the CDR3, the sequence is CASSDEAPGDSCF. Recombination connected TRBV6-1 to TRBJ2-7; TCRdb's assignment of TRBD2 cannot be checked, as there is no DNA. From the germline V gene, CDR1 is MNHNS and CDR2 is SASEGT. CDR3 length: 13 amino acids, cysteine to phenylalanine. The record lacks a DNA sequence.